The clone carrying this T cell receptor (beta chain) was recorded a few times. A universal primer binding site was introduced by template switching. The final cDNA contained unique molecular identifiers. Via MiXCR, TCRdb re-called the 5' RACE reads, giving one row per CDR3 protein. The table records 400,000 to 650,000 distinct CDR3 sequences, about 20% of them present only once. This entry belongs to a study of identical twins. Germline-derived CDR1 and CDR2 are MNHEY and SMNVEV (reference sequence). Trimming cost V 6 bases and J 6 bases; bases outside gene matches: 8. This CDR3 has 14 amino acids. These same data were also listed under a study on T cells expressing NK-cell markers.

This sequence originates from a woman aged 18 to 35 in good health. The chain joins TRBV27 to TRBJ1-1; TRBD1 aligns across 9 bases. Sequenced: CD4+ T cells sorted from blood. The CDR3 DNA sequence: TGTGCCAGCAGGGGGACAGGGACGGATCCTGAAGCTTTCTTT. Its translation: CASRGTGTDPEAFF.